Shown below are 17 T cell receptor beta chains from a single sample sequenced in a study of cytomegalovirus exposure and HLA in healthy donors. PCR used 60 Vbeta primers and 13 Jbeta primers. The repertoire was sequenced with immunoSEQ multiplex PCR; TCRdb's copy has only in-frame clones and lacks some. This sample has around 100,000 clones; about four fifths occur once, and the top ten carry about 4%. Material for sequencing was PBMCs. These receptors were obtained from a middle-aged woman in good health and CMV-seropositive.

This clone was recorded a few times. In DNA, the CDR3 is TGCAGCGTCTTCGAAGGGCAGGGTCGGTTGGGGACTGAAGCTTTCTTT. It encodes CSVFEGQGRLGTEAFF. The chain links TRBV29-1 to TRBJ1-1; the D gene is possibly TRBD1 (5 bases). This CDR3 is 16 amino acids long. The V gene lost 6 bases and the J gene lost 5 bases, with 25 bases spanning the gap. CDR1 SQVTM and CDR2 ANQGSEA come from the germline V gene.

This chain uses TRBV5-1 with TRBJ1-2, with 10 bases fitting TRBD1. The V gene end was trimmed by 1 base and the J gene end by 8 bases; junction bases not matched to a gene: 17. This CDR3 has 18 amino acids. CDR1 is SGHRS, CDR2 YFSETQ, per germline. The CDR3 DNA follows: TGCGCCAGCAGCTTGAATTTCCGGGACAGGGGATCCGCGGGGGGCTACACCTTC. Translated, it gives CASSLNFRDRGSAGGYTF.

The genes are TRBV10-3 and TRBJ2-3, with 9 bases that match TRBD2. CDR1 and CDR2 from the germline V gene are ENHRY and SYGVKD. This CDR3 is built from 14 residues. Trimming at V came to 6 bases and at J to 5 bases, leaving 6 bases not matched to a gene. The CDR3, as DNA: TGTGCCATCAGCGCGGGGGGGTCAGGAGATACGCAGTATTTT. The encoded protein is CAISAGGSGDTQYF.

V is TRBV27 and J is TRBJ2-7, with D possibly matching TRBD1 (5 bases). The CDR3 is 16 residues long. The ends were cut back, 2 bases at V and 2 bases at J, with 16 bases in the middle. Germline assignment: CDR1 MNHEY and CDR2 SMNVEV (reference sequence). The chain's CDR3 is CASSLGWQGGTYEQYF. Written as DNA, the CDR3 is TGTGCCAGCAGTTTAGGGTGGCAGGGTGGAACCTACGAGCAGTACTTC.

This clone was seen a handful of times. This chain connects TRBV15 to TRBJ2-1; TRBD2 might be the D (6 bases). V lost 3 bases to trimming and J lost 7 bases, with 10 bases between them. Germline V gene sequence: CDR1 LNHNV, CDR2 YYDKDF (reference sequence). There are 13 residues in the CDR3. The CDR3 loop reads CATSRSSGNEQFF. As DNA, the CDR3 is TGTGCCACCAGCAGGAGTAGCGGTAATGAGCAGTTCTTC.

Here the CDR3 reads CASSPPGLAGGNEQFF. The CDR3 region has the DNA TGTGCCAGCTCACCTCCCGGACTAGCGGGCGGCAATGAGCAGTTCTTC. V gene TRBV18 combines with J gene TRBJ2-1, with 11 bases lining up with TRBD2. The CDR3 contains 16 residues. Germline V lookup: CDR1 KGHSH, CDR2 LQKENI. With V trimmed by 3 bases and J by 6 bases, 7 bases remained unmatched.

The chain carries TRBV14 and TRBJ2-5, with 8 bases matching TRBD2. Germline lookup yields CDR1 SGHDN and CDR2 FVKESK. The junction had 6 bases not matched to a gene; V was cut back by 4 bases and J by 5 bases. The CDR3 length is 14 residues. The CDR3 loop is CASSPSPGGETQYF. CDR3 in DNA: TGTGCCAGCAGCCCCTCCCCGGGAGGGGAGACCCAGTACTTC.

This clone has only a few counts. V usage is TRBV4-1 and J usage is TRBJ2-7; 12 nucleotides match TRBD1. V gave up 0 bases and J gave up 2 bases; unmatched junction bases: 5. Germline assignment: CDR1 MGHRA and CDR2 YSYEKL. The CDR3 is 17 residues long. CDR3 region: CASSQDKGTGGAYEQYF. The CDR3 region has the DNA TGCGCCAGCAGCCAAGATAAGGGGACAGGGGGCGCCTACGAGCAGTACTTC.

This clone was observed a few times. The chain has TRBV28 and TRBJ1-4; the match to TRBD1 covers 9 bases. The ends lost 2 bases at V and 8 bases at J; junction bases unmatched: 6. This CDR3 is built from 15 residues. Per germline, CDR1 MDHEN and CDR2 SYDVKM. CDR3 in amino acids: CASSLLGQGYEKLFF. CDR3 in DNA: TGTGCCAGCAGTTTACTGGGACAGGGTTACGAAAAACTGTTTTTT.

The rearrangement joins TRBV6-4 to TRBJ2-2; D remains ambiguous. Trimming took 3 bases from V and 2 from J, leaving 7 bases between them. The CDR3 loop spans 14 amino acids. The germline gives CDR1 MRHNA, CDR2 SNTAGT. The CDR3 DNA sequence: TGTGCCAGCAGTGATAACAGCAACACCGGGGAGCTGTTTTTT. Translation: CASSDNSNTGELFF.

The V call is TRBV19, the J call TRBJ2-1; 8 nucleotides line up with TRBD2. The CDR3 totals 17 residues. Per germline, CDR1 LNHDA and CDR2 SQIVND (reference sequence). The J segment lost 2 bases and the V segment lost 9 bases, leaving 15 bases of the junction unmatched. In DNA, the CDR3 is TGTGCCAGCGCGCCGGGACTCACCGGGGGGGCCTACAATGAGCAGTTCTTC. The encoded protein is CASAPGLTGGAYNEQFF. Full variable domain (missing parts from reference TRBV19 and TRBJ2-1): DGGITQSPKYLFRKEGQNVTLSCEQNLNHDAMYWYRQDPGQGLRLIYYSQIVNDFQKGDIAEGYSVSREKKESFPLTVTSAQKNPTAFYLCASAPGLTGGAYNEQFFGPGTRLTVL.

The CDR3 nucleotides are TGCGCCAGCAGCGTTTGGGGACTAGCGGGAAGCATACGGTTCTTC. Translated, it gives CASSVWGLAGSIRFF. This sequence joins TRBV4-1 and TRBJ2-1; 13 nucleotides line up with TRBD2. Trimming at V came to 5 bases and at J to 15 bases, leaving 13 bases not matched to a gene. The germline CDR1 and CDR2 sequences are MGHRA and YSYEKL. CDR3 size: 15 residues.

The DNA of the CDR3 is TGTGCCAGCAGCTTGGATAGCGGGAAATACAATGAGCAGTTCTTC. Translated: CASSLDSGKYNEQFF. This chain joins TRBV5-4 and TRBJ2-1; 8 nucleotides line up with TRBD2. Trimming at V came to 0 bases and at J to 4 bases, leaving 3 bases not matched to a gene. CDR3 length: 15 residues. Germline values: CDR1 SGHNT, CDR2 YYREEE (reference sequence). The whole variable domain, remainder taken from reference TRBV5-4 and TRBJ2-1, is ETGVTQSPTHLIKTRGQQVTLRCSSQSGHNTVSWYQQALGQGPQFIFQYYREEENGRGNFPPRFSGLQFPNYSSELNVNALELDDSALYLCASSLDSGKYNEQFFGPGTRLTVL.

This sequence joins TRBV10-1 and TRBJ2-7; weak D call: TRBD1 (5 bases). From germline, CDR1 is WNHNN and CDR2 SYGVQD (reference sequence). This CDR3 has 13 amino acids. Trimming left V 2 bases short and J 3 bases short, with 8 bases between. The CDR3: CASSEGHDYEQYF. The CDR3 nucleotides are TGCGCCAGCAGTGAGGGACACGACTACGAGCAGTACTTC.

The chain has TRBV5-1 and TRBJ2-1; 10 nucleotides align to TRBD2. The length of the CDR3 is 14 residues. V lost 0 bases and J lost 9; bases outside the gene matches: 3. Germline V gene lookup returns CDR1 SGHRS and CDR2 YFSETQ. As DNA, the CDR3 is TGCGCCAGCAGCTTGGAACTAGCGGGAATTGAGCAGTTCTTC. This gives the protein CASSLELAGIEQFF.

CDR3 in amino acids: CASSLSPGGPSETQYF. CDR3 nucleotides: TGTGCCAGCAGCTTATCCCCGGGAGGGCCGTCGGAGACCCAGTACTTC. The V gene is TRBV7-9, the J gene TRBJ2-5, with 8 bases aligning to TRBD2. The CDR3 runs to 16 residues. The V gene's germline CDR1 is SEHNR and CDR2 FQNEAQ (reference sequence). V shed 2 bases, J shed 5 bases, and the junction held 10 bases outside the gene matches.

The chain recombines TRBV9 with TRBJ1-5; D is uncertain. Germline values: CDR1 SGDLS, CDR2 YYNGEE. CDR3 length: 15 residues. With 4 bases removed from V and 0 bases from J, the gap between germline ends came to 11 bases. CDR3 amino acids: CASSSDGVSNQPQHF. CDR3 nucleotides: TGTGCCAGCAGCTCCGACGGGGTTAGCAATCAGCCCCAGCATTTT. The full variable domain, its missing parts supplied by reference TRBV9 and TRBJ1-5, is DSGVTQTPKHLITATGQRVTLRCSPRSGDLSVYWYQQSLDQGLQFLIQYYNGEERAKGNILERFSAQQFPDLHSELNLSSLELGDSALYFCASSSDGVSNQPQHFGDGTRLSIL.